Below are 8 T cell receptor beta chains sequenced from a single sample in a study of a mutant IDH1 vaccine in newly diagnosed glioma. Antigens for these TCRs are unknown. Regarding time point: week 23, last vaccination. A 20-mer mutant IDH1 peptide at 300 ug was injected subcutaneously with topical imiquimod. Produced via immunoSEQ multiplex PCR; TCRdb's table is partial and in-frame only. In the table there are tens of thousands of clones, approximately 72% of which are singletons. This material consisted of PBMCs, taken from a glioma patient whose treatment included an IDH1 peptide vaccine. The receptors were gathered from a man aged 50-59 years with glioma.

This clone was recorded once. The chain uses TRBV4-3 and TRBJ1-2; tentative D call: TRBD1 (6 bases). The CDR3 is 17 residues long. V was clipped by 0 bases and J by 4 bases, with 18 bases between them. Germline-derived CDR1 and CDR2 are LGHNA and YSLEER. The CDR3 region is CASSQDRTGAASYGYTF. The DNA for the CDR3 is TGCGCCAGCAGCCAAGATAGAACGGGGGCAGCGTCCTATGGCTACACCTTC.

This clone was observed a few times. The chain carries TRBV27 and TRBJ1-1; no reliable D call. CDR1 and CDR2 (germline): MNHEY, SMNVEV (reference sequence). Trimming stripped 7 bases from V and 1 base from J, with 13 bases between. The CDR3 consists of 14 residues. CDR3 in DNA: TGTGCCAGCACCTCTGGTGGTTGGAACACTGAAGCTTTCTTT. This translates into CASTSGGWNTEAFF.

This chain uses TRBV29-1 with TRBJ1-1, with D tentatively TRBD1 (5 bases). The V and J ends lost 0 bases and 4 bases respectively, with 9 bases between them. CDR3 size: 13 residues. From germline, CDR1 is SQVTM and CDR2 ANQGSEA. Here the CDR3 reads CSVEEPDTTEAFF. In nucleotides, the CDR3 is TGCAGCGTTGAAGAACCGGACACCACTGAAGCTTTCTTT.

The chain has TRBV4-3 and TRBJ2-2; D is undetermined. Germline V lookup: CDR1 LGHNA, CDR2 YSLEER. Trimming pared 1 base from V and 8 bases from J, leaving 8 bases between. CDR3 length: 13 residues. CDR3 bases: TGCGCCAGCAGCCAAGTAATTAAAGGGGAGCTGTTTTTT. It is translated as CASSQVIKGELFF.

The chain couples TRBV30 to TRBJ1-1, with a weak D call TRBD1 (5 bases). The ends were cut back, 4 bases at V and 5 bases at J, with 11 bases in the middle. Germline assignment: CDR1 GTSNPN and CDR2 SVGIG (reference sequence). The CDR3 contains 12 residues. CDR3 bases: TGTGCCTGGAAACGGGGCGAGACTGAAGCTTTCTTT. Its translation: CAWKRGETEAFF.

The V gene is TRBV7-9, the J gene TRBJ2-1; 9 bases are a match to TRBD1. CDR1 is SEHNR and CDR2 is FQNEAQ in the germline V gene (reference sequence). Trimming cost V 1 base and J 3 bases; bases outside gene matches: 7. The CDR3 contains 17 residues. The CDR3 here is CASSLEFVDRGYNEQFF. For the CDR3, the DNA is TGTGCCAGCAGCTTAGAATTTGTGGACAGGGGCTACAATGAGCAGTTCTTC. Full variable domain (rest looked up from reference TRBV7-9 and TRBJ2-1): DTGVSQNPRHKITKRGQNVTFRCDPISEHNRLYWYRQTLGQGPEFLTYFQNEAQLEKSRLLSDRFSAERPKGSFSTLEIQRTEQGDSAMYLCASSLEFVDRGYNEQFFGPGTRLTVL.

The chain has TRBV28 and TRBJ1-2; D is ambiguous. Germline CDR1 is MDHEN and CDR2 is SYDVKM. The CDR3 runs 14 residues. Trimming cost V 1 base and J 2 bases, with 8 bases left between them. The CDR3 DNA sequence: TGTGCCAGCAGTTTATCTACAGTGAACTATGGCTACACCTTC. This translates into CASSLSTVNYGYTF.

The CDR3 loop is CASSFPGGGRDEQFF. CDR3 coding DNA: TGTGCCAGCAGTTTCCCAGGGGGAGGAAGAGATGAGCAGTTCTTC. The chain couples TRBV27 to TRBJ2-1, with D perhaps matching TRBD1 (7 bases). V lost 3 bases, J lost 8 bases, and 17 bases lay in between. Per germline, CDR1 MNHEY and CDR2 SMNVEV (reference sequence). This CDR3 has 15 residues.